This T cell receptor (beta chain) appears in the sequencing data of a study of T-cell reconstitution after alpha-beta-depleted transplantation in children. General study results and limits: Several hundred graft clones that had expanded were reportedly the source of alpha-beta T cells about two months after transplant. Some patients owed their high day-60 TCRbeta diversity to surviving recipient T cells and thymic progenitors.

A word on this clonotype: Its antigen is not identified.

Germline V lookup: CDR1 ENHRY, CDR2 SYGVKD. J gave up 1 base and V 10 bases, and 5 bases lay outside the gene matches. The CDR3 spans 15 residues. Library preparation (for TCRbeta) was performed with unique molecular identifiers. TCRdb re-analysed the PCR reads in MiXCR, keeping a single row per CDR3 protein. The sample lists about 440,000 distinct CDR3 sequences; over 40% were seen once. The chain links TRBV10-3 to TRBJ2-5, with 14 bases fitting TRBD2. The source was PBMCs, collected before TCRalphabeta/CD19-depleted stem cell transplant. The receptor's source is a girl aged 2 to 10 with aplastic anemia, due to receive a stem cell transplant. The CDR3 bases are TGTGCCACCGGGACTAGCGGGAGTTTCCAAGAGACCCAGTACTTC. Translation gives CATGTSGSFQETQYF.